A selection of T cell receptor beta chains follows, all from one sample in a study of response to subunit inactivated influenza vaccine. TCRdb re-derived calls from the RT-PCR reads in MiXCR, one entry per CDR3 protein. There are approximately 250,000 distinct CDR3 sequences in the sample; less than 15% occur only once, and approximately 8.4% lies in the top ten. This specimen consisted of non-naive T cells sorted from PBMCs, obtained less than 15 days before vaccination. The receptors were gathered from a man in his fifties or sixties who received an inactivated influenza vaccine. CDR3s include the opening cysteine and the closing phenylalanine or tryptophan. D genes are given only for firm matches. Some rows mark clone size as missing; the rest say once, few, many or name a class of expanded clone.

V gene	J gene	D gene	clone size	CDR3 protein	CDR3 DNA
TRBV9	TRBJ2-7	.	.	CASSPRTYEQYF	TGTGCCAGCAGCCCACGGACTTACGAGCAGTACTTC
TRBV6-2/TRBV6-3	TRBJ1-1	.	few	CASSSPRRGHTEAFF	TGTGCCAGCAGTTCCCCCAGGCGCGGCCACACTGAAGCTTTCTTT
TRBV4-2	TRBJ2-3	.	many	CASSQEGGLTDTQYF	TGTGCCAGCAGCCAAGAGGGCGGGTTGACAGATACGCAGTATTTT
TRBV20-1	TRBJ2-1	.	many	CSASTTDEQFF	TGCAGTGCTTCTACTACGGATGAGCAGTTCTTC
TRBV20-1	TRBJ1-3	.	few	CSARDRKRSSGNTIYF	TGCAGTGCTAGAGATAGGAAACGGAGCTCTGGAAACACCATATATTTT
TRBV3-1	TRBJ2-2	.	.	CASSQDLRGYVGELSF	TGTGCCAGCAGCCAAGATCTCAGAGGGTACGTCGGGGAGCTGTCTTTT
TRBV15	TRBJ2-3	TRBD2	few	CATSSTRLAGPTDTQYF	TGTGCCACCAGCAGTACCCGACTAGCGGGTCCCACAGATACGCAGTATTTT
TRBV19	TRBJ2-5	.	.	CASSVDHAQETQYF	TGTGCCAGTAGTGTAGACCATGCCCAAGAGACCCAGTACTTC
TRBV7-6	TRBJ1-2	.	.	CASSSAGTEYGYTF	TGTGCCAGCAGCTCCGCCGGGACGGAATATGGCTACACCTTC
TRBV7-9	TRBJ2-3	.	many	CASSLRAGTRDTQYF	TGTGCCAGCAGCTTGAGAGCGGGGACACGAGATACGCAGTATTTT
TRBV29-1	TRBJ2-7	TRBD2	many	CSVEDPGGSSYEQYF	TGCAGCGTTGAAGATCCGGGGGGGAGCTCCTACGAGCAGTACTTC
TRBV12-3/TRBV12-4	TRBJ2-3	TRBD2	many	CASTPSTSPDTQYF	TGTGCCAGCACCCCCTCGACTAGCCCAGATACGCAGTATTTT
TRBV20-1	TRBJ2-7	TRBD2	many	CSAGGQRGVYEQYF	TGCAGTGCGGGAGGCCAGCGGGGGGTTTACGAGCAGTACTTC
TRBV20-1	TRBJ2-3	.	.	CSARPGANTQYF	TGCAGTGCTAGGCCAGGGGCGAATACGCAGTATTTT
TRBV6-1	TRBJ2-6	.	few	CASSPDRSVLTF	TGTGCCAGCAGTCCCGACAGGTCGGTCCTGACTTTC
TRBV5-1	TRBJ2-7	TRBD1	.	CASSLSPGQGAREQYF	TGCGCCAGCAGCTTGTCCCCGGGACAGGGGGCGCGGGAGCAGTACTTC
TRBV28	TRBJ2-3	TRBD1	few	CATQGAPPTDTQYF	TGTGCCACACAGGGGGCGCCCCCCACAGATACGCAGTATTTT
TRBV5-1	TRBJ1-4	.	many	CASSLEPDGRNEKLFF	TGCGCCAGCAGCTTGGAACCGGACGGACGTAATGAAAAACTGTTTTTT
TRBV4-3	TRBJ1-5	.	few	CASSLDGQPNQPQHF	TGCGCCAGCAGCCTCGACGGGCAGCCCAATCAGCCCCAGCATTTT
TRBV20-1	TRBJ2-7	TRBD1	few	CSARGQGSSSYEQYF	TGCAGTGCTAGGGGACAGGGATCCAGCTCCTACGAGCAGTACTTC
TRBV2	TRBJ2-5	.	.	CASSETGRKETQYF	TGTGCCAGCAGTGAAACAGGGAGGAAAGAGACCCAGTACTTC
TRBV24-1	TRBJ2-2	.	many	CATSDISSSVAGELFF	TGTGCCACCAGTGATATTTCTAGCAGCGTGGCCGGGGAGCTGTTTTTT
TRBV5-6	TRBJ2-7	.	many	CASSLARAGESYEQYF	TGTGCCAGCAGCTTGGCTAGGGCAGGGGAGTCCTACGAGCAGTACTTC
TRBV20-1	TRBJ1-4	.	many	CSAPNTGSANEKLFF	TGCAGTGCTCCTAATACAGGGTCTGCTAATGAAAAACTGTTTTTT
TRBV20-1	TRBJ1-4	TRBD1	few	CSASPGGHEKLFF	TGCAGTGCTAGCCCAGGGGGTCATGAAAAACTGTTTTTT
TRBV5-5	TRBJ2-4	.	.	CASSLMGPGYIQYF	TGTGCCAGCAGCTTGATGGGGCCCGGTTACATTCAGTACTTC
TRBV14	TRBJ1-2	.	few	CASSQGGGRGFYGYTF	TGTGCCAGCAGCCAAGGTGGCGGCAGGGGATTTTATGGCTACACCTTC
TRBV7-2	TRBJ1-1	TRBD1	few	CASSLVYRGATEAFF	TGTGCCAGCAGCTTAGTGTACAGGGGGGCCACTGAAGCTTTCTTT
TRBV20-1	TRBJ2-7	TRBD2	many	CSVSGGLATDEQYF	TGCAGTGTCAGTGGAGGACTAGCAACCGACGAGCAGTACTTC
TRBV29-1	TRBJ2-3	TRBD2	many	CSVTGRRGGDTDTQYF	TGCAGCGTCACTGGACGGCGGGGGGGAGACACAGATACGCAGTATTTT
TRBV7-2	TRBJ2-2	TRBD1	.	CASSLGAGGASGELFF	TGTGCCAGCAGCTTAGGTGCAGGGGGCGCTTCCGGGGAGCTGTTTTTT
TRBV11-1	TRBJ2-1	TRBD2	many	CASSLALLRSGGYYEQFF	TGTGCCAGCAGCTTAGCGCTACTTCGCAGCGGGGGGTATTATGAGCAGTTCTTC
TRBV5-1	TRBJ2-1	.	few	CASSLYGDLYNEQFF	TGCGCCAGCAGCTTGTATGGGGACCTCTACAATGAGCAGTTCTTC
TRBV10-2	TRBJ1-6	.	many	CASSDQLGLSSYNSPLHF	TGCGCCAGCAGTGACCAATTGGGGCTGAGCTCCTATAATTCACCCCTCCACTTT
TRBV5-1	TRBJ2-3	.	many	CASSKDGTGDTQYF	TGCGCCAGCAGCAAGGACGGTACAGGGGATACGCAGTATTTT
TRBV6-1	TRBJ1-1	.	.	CASSQSGTEAFF	TGTGCCAGCAGCCAGAGTGGAACTGAAGCTTTCTTT
TRBV3-1	TRBJ2-1	.	.	CASSPTNTEQFF	TGTGCCAGCAGCCCCACTAATACGGAGCAGTTCTTC
TRBV6-2/TRBV6-3	TRBJ2-7	TRBD2	many	CASSYSLPSGGYEQYF	TGTGCCAGCAGTTACTCGTTACCTAGCGGGGGTTACGAGCAGTACTTC
TRBV20-1	TRBJ2-1	TRBD1	few	CSARGTDYNEQFF	TGCAGTGCTAGGGGGACAGATTACAATGAGCAGTTCTTC
TRBV11-2	TRBJ1-1	.	many	CASSLGEGNHLAFF	TGTGCCAGCAGCCTAGGGGAGGGTAACCACCTAGCTTTCTTT
TRBV12-3/TRBV12-4	TRBJ1-2	.	few	CASSPQGKGYGYTF	TGTGCCAGCAGTCCTCAGGGAAAGGGCTATGGCTACACCTTC
TRBV6-2/TRBV6-3	TRBJ2-3	TRBD2	.	CASRPGTSGGGTPTDTQYF	TGTGCCAGCAGACCCGGGACTAGCGGGGGGGGAACCCCGACAGATACGCAGTATTTT
TRBV7-8	TRBJ2-2	.	few	CASSLKANTGELFF	TGTGCCAGCAGCTTAAAGGCCAACACCGGGGAGCTGTTTTTT
TRBV12-3/TRBV12-4	TRBJ1-6	.	.	CASSRGAGSNSPLHF	TGTGCCAGCAGCCGCGGGGCAGGTTCTAATTCACCCCTCCACTTT
TRBV18	TRBJ2-7	TRBD1	.	CASSPGTGVGEQYF	TGTGCCAGCTCACCCGGGACAGGGGTTGGCGAGCAGTACTTC
TRBV9	TRBJ2-3	.	few	CASSVGAQFTYTDTQYF	TGTGCCAGCAGCGTAGGGGCGCAATTTACTTATACAGATACGCAGTATTTT
TRBV18	TRBJ2-1	.	.	CASSPQTGAGIQFF	TGTGCCAGCTCACCACAGACAGGCGCTGGAATACAGTTCTTC
TRBV4-3	TRBJ1-2	TRBD1	many	CASSQLMDREDYGYTF	TGCGCCAGCAGCCAACTAATGGACAGGGAAGATTATGGCTACACCTTC
TRBV2	TRBJ2-5	TRBD1	many	CASTTDHGQGWKTQYF	TGTGCCAGCACCACAGACCATGGACAGGGGTGGAAGACCCAGTACTTC
TRBV7-6	TRBJ1-2	.	.	CASSLVGQGVDGYTF	TGTGCCAGCAGCTTAGTAGGGCAGGGAGTGGATGGCTACACCTTC